This TCR beta chain was obtained from a study of molecular identifiers for immune sequencing clone quantification (dated by TCRdb to 2017 to 2018). Study-level background: In a replicate experiment, RNA from around 20,000 or 100,000 naive CD8 T cells was split into five aliquots, four of which were sequenced. This methods study benchmarked molecular-identifier clustering-based TCR repertoire sequencing (MIDCIRS) and TCR RNA copy counting, using CD8 T cells to do so.

General conclusions and limits of the study: When barcode sub-clustering was omitted, TCR diversity was inflated by chimeric consensus sequences, with chimeras reaching as high as 47%. In CMV-specific effector cells, clones with more than 20 RNA copies contained over 99% of molecules, whereas in naive cells such clones contained under 1% of molecules. Spiked-in Jurkat TCR RNA equal to a single cell's worth was reported to be detectable even within 1,100,000 naive CD8 T cells. Modeling gave 3 to 3.5 recovered TCR RNA copies per cell versus 7.5 to 10 by digital PCR, implying roughly 30% capture efficiency. The sizes of highly expanded clones could end up underestimated when identical TCR molecules share a barcode. Naive libraries contained spiked-in Jurkat TCR RNA (roughly 10 copies' worth), which is not part of the donor repertoire.

CDR1 and CDR2, per the germline V gene (reference sequence), are DFQATT and SNEGSKA. From the cysteine up to the phenylalanine, the CDR3 has a length of 19 residues. The only DNA kept is the CDR3, 57 bases in frame from the first base. Trimming costs V 3 bases and J 2 bases, and their ends lie 26 bases apart. Naive CD8 T cell libraries were made from approximately 22,000 to 940,000 sorted cells using 10%, 30% or 50% of purified RNA. Naive CD8 T cells, defined as CD8+CD4-CCR7+CD45RA+, were FACS-sorted into RLT Plus buffer on a BD FACSAria II. Detection sensitivity was tested by spiking Jurkat RNA equal to over 8 TCR copies' worth into samples containing 20,000-1,000,000 naive CD8 T cells. CD8 T cells were enriched with RosetteSep CD8+ T Cell Enrichment Cocktail and Ficoll-Paque, followed by ACK red cell lysis. This clonotype appeared a few times. Its antigen specificity is not known. No much larger clone exists at a distance of one base, and base qualities are not known.

The library was produced with PCR. The instrument was an Illumina HiSeq 4000. Bulk TCR libraries were made following a previously described method, with the TCR primers given in Table S5. Purification of total RNA was performed with the Qiagen AllPrep DNA/RNA kit. Reads from multiple sequencing runs of the same library were pooled before analysis. Processing in the source paper ran as follows. Only reads with exact TCR constant sequence were kept, trimmed to 150 nt, and grouped by their 12-nt molecular barcodes. Reads in each barcode group were sub-clustered using a 15% Levenshtein threshold, and a quality-weighted consensus sequence was built for each RNA molecule. Non-functional sequences were excluded, and lower-count sequences lying one edit away from another sequence were also excluded. Barcode sub-clusters with fewer than 20% of the maximum read count were removed, based on fitting two negative binomial distributions. In TCRdb, the public reads were trimmed at Q25 with fastp and aligned with MiXCR, with productive beta chains retained. Identical CDR3 protein sequences are pooled into one entry, listed with their most common genes and DNA. Clone size and V and J calls follow TCRdb, not the original study. The sample table contains approximately 670,000 distinct CDR3 sequences; only one count was recorded for just under 20% of them. The ten largest clonotypes hold roughly 0.85% of the sample.

Material for sequencing was naive CD8+ T cells from blood, with Jurkat cell RNA spiked in. The cell subset or site label for this specimen denotes: FACS-sorted CD8+CD4-CCR7+CD45RA+ naive T cells. The source of this sequence is a human donor in good health. Some libraries in this study had Jurkat cell RNA spiked in. The V and J segments used are TRBV20-1 and TRBJ2-1, with an unclear D gene assignment. The CDR3 here reads CSARTFLPPNAPAYNEQFF. The DNA sequence is as follows: TGCAGTGCTAGGACTTTCTTGCCCCCGAACGCCCCGGCCTACAATGAGCAGTTCTTC.